The TCR beta chain described here comes from a study of kidney transplant recipient with SARS-CoV-2 infection. This clonotype has at least ten counts. TCRdb reanalysed the reads using MiXCR and keeps one entry per CDR3 protein. This sample yields fewer than 250,000 distinct CDR3 sequences, of which around 30% are seen a single time; 7% to 8% belongs to the top ten. The length of the CDR3 is 17 residues. Germline V lookup: CDR1 SGHNT, CDR2 YENEEA. V dropped 5 bases and J dropped 4 bases, with 23 bases sitting between them. The TCR originated in a young adult male patient who had COVID-19 and was a kidney transplant recipient. A share of the T cells may be of graft donor origin. The rearrangement uses TRBV11-3 and TRBJ1-2, with D uncertain. This material consisted of a blood sample, taken at baseline and between days 110 and 120 from a kidney transplant recipient. DNA for the CDR3: TGTGCCAGCAGCCCCGCGTCCGATCTCGGAAAGACCTATGGCTACACCTTC. Its protein product is CASSPASDLGKTYGYTF.